A selection of T cell receptor beta chains follows, all from one sample in a study of beta chain features in type 1 diabetes. Some clones are missing from TCRdb's copy, which holds only in-frame ones; the method was immunoSEQ multiplex PCR. The sample holds hundreds of thousands of clones, 15% to 17% seen once. Sequencing input: naive CD4+ T cells from blood. These TCRs come from a man aged 18-30 years in good health. CDR3s leave out the opening cysteine and the closing phenylalanine or tryptophan. Fields, in order: V gene, CDR3 protein.

>TRBV4-2
ASSRQGTGELF
>TRBV11-2
ASSLDRIRDEQY
>TRBV5-4
ASRPGQATNEKLF
>TRBV19
ASRRGGTDTQY
>TRBV6-5
ASSRDSGVLYEQY
>TRBV28
ASSGDLLAGYYNEQF
>TRBV2
ASSDGRNNEQF
>TRBV18
ASSPTGISGANVLT
>TRBV5-4
ASSLVARESGGYT
>TRBV7-2
ASSLARGLNTEAF
>TRBV7-9
ASSLGQQGRTGANVLT
>TRBV7-6
ASSSLLAGVANEQF
>TRBV9
ASSVALPREANEQY
>TRBV7-9
ASSLGAGGGTEAF
>TRBV2
ASSVRGSGANVLT
>TRBV28
ATGGPKNYGYT
>TRBV4-2
ASSQVDRGNQPQH
>TRBV9
ASSVGTGPYSEAF
>TRBV18
ASSPELETQY
>TRBV28
ASSPLKGGTYTDTQY
>TRBV5-4
ASSGGGANTGELF
>TRBV4-3
ASSQESQADTQY
>TRBV5-1
ASSPSTGGAGMRYEQY
>TRBV5-4
ASSGGASGPATDTQY
>TRBV7-2
ASSRQGREKLF
>TRBV5-6
ASSFKGREETQY
>TRBV10-3
AIRGGLQETQY
>TRBV2
ASRTGTGLSYGYT
>TRBV4-1
ASSQDPRGRGTEAF
>TRBV5-4
ASSRREGTGELF
>TRBV28
ASSFQLMGYT
>TRBV4-1
ASSQGQGSSYEQY
>TRBV9
ASSTGGRGSTEAF
>TRBV6-1
ASSGDRLYGYT
>TRBV7-9
ASSLATANSPLH
>TRBV7-3
ASSLTFSLGAYNEQF
>TRBV7-9
ASRRSGRNTGELF
>TRBV29-1
SVEDHPGLAGENEQF
>TRBV27
ASSLTQGVGVQF
>TRBV4-1
ASSQVVAWETQY
>TRBV19
ASSPPRGLVGYT
>TRBV5-1
ASSQQGYTGELF
>TRBV4-3
ASSPRQGPYNEQF
>TRBV10-3
AIQGVENTEAF
>TRBV18
ASSLRQGNSGSYNSPLH
>TRBV15
ATRVQVLNTEAF
>TRBV7-9
ASSKTGNQPQH
>TRBV7-2
ASSPGLAGWYQETQY
>TRBV28
ASSLVGYGYT
>TRBV5-4
ASSLDSLGSGGSYEQY
>TRBV5-6
ASSRVEGGVHNEQF
>TRBV7-2
ASSLAGSYEQY
>TRBV15
ATSRGQSSYNSPLH
>TRBV11-2
ASSFERTDTQY
>TRBV5-1
ASSLLPGPQETQY